This T cell receptor (beta chain) emerged from a study of cytomegalovirus exposure and HLA in healthy donors. Researchers ran the PCR with 60 Vbeta and 13 Jbeta primers. The method was immunoSEQ multiplex PCR; TCRdb's version includes in-frame clones alone and lacks a portion of them. This table holds roughly 140,000 clones, about four fifths found once. CDR1 and CDR2 from the germline V gene are LGHNA and YSLEER. There are 15 residues in the CDR3. V gave up 0 bases and J gave up 10 bases, with 13 bases separating them. Sequences were obtained from PBMCs. This chain joins TRBV4-3 and TRBJ1-6; D is unclear. This clonotype originated in a man aged 30-40 years in good health and CMV-seropositive. This chain's CDR3 is CASSQDSPARSPLHF. Written as DNA, the CDR3 is TGCGCCAGCAGCCAAGATAGCCCGGCGCGGTCACCCCTCCACTTT.